The entry below gives a single TCR beta chain sequence along with its context. Its antigen is undetermined. The data belong to a study of shared clonotypes between healthy human individuals. Study as a whole: The study used three CD4 naive, three CD4 memory, two CD8 naive and one CD8 memory plate per donor.

Whole-study findings and limits: Represented genetic and exposure-history diversity was restricted by having few donors.

The V end lost 7 bases, the J end lost 2 bases, and 8 bases lay between the germline ends. This CDR3 has 12 amino acids. Germline CDR1 SNHLY, CDR2 FYNNEI. Generated by immunoSEQ multiplex PCR, the TCRdb table keeps only in-frame clones and is missing some. The sample contains fewer than 2.5 million clones, roughly 93% of which appear only once. The sample taken for sequencing was naive CD4+ T cells from PBMCs. This sample's subset: CD45RA+ positively selected. The receptor was derived from a man aged 18 to 30 in good health. Some clones in this sample may be carry-over from other donors' samples. The chain carries TRBV2 and TRBJ2-5; D gene unclear. The CDR3 DNA follows: TGTGCCAGCATTCGTCAGCAAGAGACCCAGTACTTC. Residues: CASIRQQETQYF.